Listed below are T cell receptor beta chains from one sample, sequenced in a study of shared clonotypes between healthy human individuals. The data were produced by immunoSEQ multiplex PCR, yet TCRdb's version contains in-frame clones alone and is incomplete. The table lists more than 1,200,000 clones, roughly 98.5% of them singletons, with 0.36% in the top ten. The sample was naive CD4+ T cells sorted from blood. These receptors came from a man aged 25 to 45 in good health. The CDR3 runs from the conserved cysteine through the conserved F or W. D genes are given only for firm matches. A row's size may be missing; if present it is once, few, many or a size class.

clone size,V gene,CDR3 length,D gene,J gene,CDR3 DNA,CDR3 protein
NA,TRBV5-4,17,TRBD2,TRBJ2-1,TGTGCCAGCAGCCCCCCGACTAGCGGGAGTTTCTACAATGAGCAGTTCTTC,CASSPPTSGSFYNEQFF
NA,TRBV2,15,TRBD1,TRBJ2-7,TGTGCCAGCAAGGTTGAGGGGACAGGAGGCTACGAGCAGTACTTC,CASKVEGTGGYEQYF
NA,TRBV7-2,15,TRBD2,TRBJ2-1,TGTGCCAGCAGCCGGGGGACTAGCGGGTGGGATGAGCAGTTCTTC,CASSRGTSGWDEQFF
once,TRBV4-1,13,NA,TRBJ1-2,TGCGCCAGCAGCCAAGCCAGAAGAGATGGCTACACCTTC,CASSQARRDGYTF
NA,TRBV7-8,14,TRBD2,TRBJ2-4,TGTGCCAGCAGCAACAGCAGGGTAGCGGGTCTTCAGTACTTC,CASSNSRVAGLQYF
NA,TRBV5-4,14,NA,TRBJ1-2,TGTGCCAGCAGCCATCCCGATCTCCCGGGCGGCTACACCTTC,CASSHPDLPGGYTF
once,TRBV7-6,15,NA,TRBJ2-1,TGTGCCAGCAGCTGGGCCTTTTCCTCCTACAATGAGCAGTTCTTC,CASSWAFSSYNEQFF
NA,TRBV5-6,15,TRBD1,TRBJ2-3,TGTGCCAGCAGCTTGTCGGGACAGGGGACAGATACGCAGTATTTT,CASSLSGQGTDTQYF
NA,TRBV18,18,NA,TRBJ1-1,TGTGCCAGCTCACCACCGCTCGAGGGGTTTGCTCTTGGCACTGAAGCTTTCTTT,CASSPPLEGFALGTEAFF
NA,TRBV5-1,17,NA,TRBJ2-3,TGCGCCAGCAGTTCAGACAGTCGCCCAGGACGCACAGATACGCAGTATTTT,CASSSDSRPGRTDTQYF
NA,TRBV18,16,NA,TRBJ2-5,TGTGCCAGCTCACCACTATCGGGTCGGAACCAAGAGACCCAGTACTTC,CASSPLSGRNQETQYF
NA,TRBV11-3,16,NA,TRBJ2-1,TGTGCCAGCAGCTTACAAGGACCAGGCTCCTACAATGAGCAGTTCTTC,CASSLQGPGSYNEQFF
NA,TRBV5-1,19,TRBD2,TRBJ2-2,TGCGCCAGCAGCTTGAGTGGGACTAGCGGGAGGCGCCCCACCGGGGAGCTGTTTTTT,CASSLSGTSGRRPTGELFF
NA,TRBV5-1,15,NA,TRBJ2-1,TGCGCCAGCAGCTTGATCCCCTCCTCCTACAATGAGCAGTTCTTC,CASSLIPSSYNEQFF
NA,TRBV9,14,NA,TRBJ2-5,TGTGCCAGCAGCCCTCAACAGGTCGAAGAGACCCAGTACTTC,CASSPQQVEETQYF
once,TRBV28,14,NA,TRBJ2-5,TGTGCCAGCAGTTCACCCGGGGGCAAAGAGACCCAGTACTTC,CASSSPGGKETQYF
NA,TRBV5-4,16,TRBD1,TRBJ1-1,TGTGCCAGCAGCTCGCCCAACAGGGGCCCGGGGACTGAAGCTTTCTTT,CASSSPNRGPGTEAFF
NA,TRBV18,22,NA,TRBJ1-1,TGTGCCAGCTCACCAGCGGGTGATTCCAGGACAAGGGCAAACGGGGCTTTGGCTGAAGCTTTCTTT,CASSPAGDSRTRANGALAEAFF
NA,TRBV14,15,TRBD2,TRBJ2-1,TGTGCCAGCAGGCGACTAGCGGGAGGGCCCAATGAGCAGTTCTTC,CASRRLAGGPNEQFF
NA,TRBV7-3,15,NA,TRBJ2-4,TGTGCCAGCAGCCCAGGACCCGGGGGCAAAAACATTCAGTACTTC,CASSPGPGGKNIQYF
once,TRBV28,14,NA,TRBJ1-5,TGTGCCAGCAGGTGGGGAATTAGCAATCAGCCCCAGCATTTT,CASRWGISNQPQHF
NA,TRBV5-1,14,NA,TRBJ2-1,TGCGCCAGCAGGGTAGACAACCTCTACAATGAGCAGTTCTTC,CASRVDNLYNEQFF
NA,TRBV9,16,TRBD2,TRBJ2-3,TGTGCCAGCAGCGTAGCGGGAGGGACCCCGACAGGTACGCAGTATTTT,CASSVAGGTPTGTQYF
NA,TRBV18,15,NA,TRBJ2-7,TGTGCCAGCTCCATGGCCGGCGGGGTTTCCTACGAGCAGTACTTC,CASSMAGGVSYEQYF
once,TRBV5-1,15,NA,TRBJ2-7,TGCGCCAGCAGCTTGGTAGCGGCACCCTCCTACGAGCAGTACTTC,CASSLVAAPSYEQYF
NA,TRBV2,13,NA,TRBJ1-2,TGTGCCAGCATGCCCACAGGGATCTATGGCTACACCTTC,CASMPTGIYGYTF
NA,TRBV21-1,16,NA,TRBJ2-1,TGTGCCAGCAGCAAAGTTGGGACAGGGGGTCACAATGAGCAGTTCTTC,CASSKVGTGGHNEQFF
NA,TRBV2,13,TRBD1,TRBJ1-1,TGTGCCACCGGGACAGAACCAAACACTGAAGCTTTCTTT,CATGTEPNTEAFF
NA,TRBV5-4,14,NA,TRBJ2-7,TGTGCCAGCAGCCCGGAGGGAAGCTCCTACGAGCAGTACTTC,CASSPEGSSYEQYF
NA,TRBV18,14,NA,TRBJ1-5,TGTGCCAGCTCACCCCTCGACAGTAATCAGCCCCAGCATTTT,CASSPLDSNQPQHF
NA,TRBV6-5,15,TRBD1,TRBJ1-3,TGTGCCAGCAGCTCACAGGGGGCTTCTGGAAACACCATATATTTT,CASSSQGASGNTIYF
NA,TRBV28,15,NA,TRBJ2-7,TGTGCCAGCATCCCCGGGTGGGGGGCCGACTACGAGCAGTACTTC,CASIPGWGADYEQYF
once,TRBV11-2,15,TRBD1,TRBJ2-2,TGTGCCAGCAGCCCAGACAGGGGACGGGCCGGGGAGCTGTTTTTT,CASSPDRGRAGELFF
NA,TRBV5-6,16,NA,TRBJ1-1,TGTGCCAGCAGCTGGGGGTCGGTTGCTATGAACACTGAAGCTTTCTTT,CASSWGSVAMNTEAFF
NA,TRBV5-1,17,NA,TRBJ2-2,TGCGCCAGCAGCTTGGATTCCCGACACTTCAACACCGGGGAGCTGTTTTTT,CASSLDSRHFNTGELFF
once,TRBV10-3,15,NA,TRBJ1-3,TGTGCCATCAGTTCATCGACAGACTCTGGAAACACCATATATTTT,CAISSSTDSGNTIYF
NA,TRBV28,15,TRBD1,TRBJ2-7,TGTGCCAGCAGTTTAAGCGACAGGGGGAGGGGCGAGCAGTACTTC,CASSLSDRGRGEQYF